A selection of T cell receptor beta chains follows, all from one sample in a study of blood T cell repertoires in COVID-19. Produced via immunoSEQ multiplex PCR; TCRdb's table is partial and in-frame only. The sample lists about 170,000 clones; about 84% were seen once. Sequencing was done on a sample of PBMCs or T cells enriched from blood (not recorded which). The receptors here all came from a man aged 50 to 59 who had recovered from COVID-19. Each CDR3 is given with its conserved first and last residue. Fields, in order: V gene, J gene, D gene, clone size, CDR3 DNA, CDR3 protein. The D gene is left open where the match is weak. Expanded clones are given a class, and other clones once, few, many or no size at all.

V: TRBV5-1
J: TRBJ2-5
D: TRBD2
size: once
DNA: TGCGCCAGCAGCTTCCTAGCGGGGGTTGAGACCCAGTACTTC
CDR3: CASSFLAGVETQYF

V: TRBV18
J: TRBJ2-2
D: -
size: -
DNA: TGTGCCAGCTCCGTGGGGCGGAACACCGGGGAGCTGTTTTTT
CDR3: CASSVGRNTGELFF

V: TRBV3-1/TRBV3-2
J: TRBJ1-2
D: -
size: once
DNA: TGTGCCAGCAGCCAAGACGAGGGAGGGTATGGCTACACCTTC
CDR3: CASSQDEGGYGYTF

V: TRBV6-8
J: TRBJ1-5
D: -
size: -
DNA: TGTGCCAGTGTCCCGGGACATTCTAATCAGCCCCAGCATTTT
CDR3: CASVPGHSNQPQHF

V: TRBV7-2
J: TRBJ2-2
D: TRBD1
size: -
DNA: TGTGCCAGCAGATTGGACAGGGTGGGCGGGGAGCTGTTTTTT
CDR3: CASRLDRVGGELFF

V: TRBV25-1
J: TRBJ1-5
D: -
size: few
DNA: TGTGCCAGCAGTAAACCAGGGAGGAGCAATCAGCCCCAGCATTTT
CDR3: CASSKPGRSNQPQHF

V: TRBV2
J: TRBJ2-3
D: TRBD1
size: once
DNA: TGTGCCAGCAGGGCACAGGGGGTCGGTACGCAGTATTTT
CDR3: CASRAQGVGTQYF

V: TRBV19
J: TRBJ2-1
D: TRBD2
size: -
DNA: TGTGCCAGTAGTAGCGGGGGGGAGAGCTCCTACAATGAGCAGTTCTTC
CDR3: CASSSGGESSYNEQFF

V: TRBV5-5
J: TRBJ1-2
D: -
size: -
DNA: TGTGCCAGCAGCCACCCGACAGACGACGCTCTTTGGTATGGCTACACCTTC
CDR3: CASSHPTDDALWYGYTF

V: TRBV19
J: TRBJ1-2
D: -
size: few
DNA: TGTGCCAGTAGCCGCCGTGGTTCGGGGAGCGGCTACACCTTC
CDR3: CASSRRGSGSGYTF

V: TRBV5-1
J: TRBJ2-7
D: TRBD1
size: -
DNA: TGCGCCAGCAGCTCGCACCGGGACAGGGGCACCTACGAGCAGTACTTC
CDR3: CASSSHRDRGTYEQYF

V: TRBV23-1
J: TRBJ1-2
D: TRBD1
size: -
DNA: TGCGCCAGCAGTCAATCGTCTAAATGGACAGGGATCTATGGCTACACCTTC
CDR3: CASSQSSKWTGIYGYTF

V: TRBV7-2
J: TRBJ2-5
D: TRBD2
size: -
DNA: TGTGCCAGCAGCCCGAATAGCGGGGGGGCCGGAGAGACCCAGTACTTC
CDR3: CASSPNSGGAGETQYF

V: TRBV19
J: TRBJ2-3
D: -
size: -
DNA: TGTGCCAGTAGAGATATTAAGAGTTTGGGGCGGACCCTCTCGAGCACAGATACGCAGTATTTT
CDR3: CASRDIKSLGRTLSSTDTQYF

V: TRBV29-1
J: TRBJ2-5
D: TRBD2
size: -
DNA: TGCAGCGTTGGGACTAGCGGGACCCAGTACTTC
CDR3: CSVGTSGTQYF

V: TRBV28
J: TRBJ1-2
D: TRBD1
size: -
DNA: TGTGCCAGCAGTTTATCCGGGACAGGGCACTACTATGGCTACACCTTC
CDR3: CASSLSGTGHYYGYTF

V: TRBV28
J: TRBJ1-5
D: -
size: -
DNA: TGTGCCACCAAGCGGGGGACTAGCAATCAGCCCCAGCATTTT
CDR3: CATKRGTSNQPQHF

V: TRBV4-2
J: TRBJ2-5
D: -
size: -
DNA: TGTGCCAGCAGCCAAGAGATTAGTCGGCGGGAGACCCAGTACTTC
CDR3: CASSQEISRRETQYF

V: TRBV5-5
J: TRBJ1-5
D: TRBD1
size: -
DNA: TGTGCCAGCAGCTTTGACAGGGGCAATCAGCCCCAGCATTTT
CDR3: CASSFDRGNQPQHF

V: TRBV19
J: TRBJ1-1
D: -
size: -
DNA: TGTGCCAGTAGTATAGGCGGAGGGGAAGCTTTCTTT
CDR3: CASSIGGGEAFF

V: TRBV24-1
J: TRBJ2-2
D: -
size: -
DNA: TGTGCCACCAGTGCAGGGGACACCGGGGAGCTGTTTTTT
CDR3: CATSAGDTGELFF

V: TRBV27
J: TRBJ1-2
D: -
size: once
DNA: TGTGCCAGCAGTTTACAGGGGCTCAGGGTCCCTAACTATGGCTACACCTTC
CDR3: CASSLQGLRVPNYGYTF

V: TRBV24-1
J: TRBJ2-1
D: -
size: -
DNA: TGTGCCACCAGTGATTCCGCTAGCCTGAATGAGCAGTTCTTC
CDR3: CATSDSASLNEQFF

V: TRBV10-3
J: TRBJ2-1
D: TRBD2
size: -
DNA: TGTGCCATCAGTGACGCGACTAGCGGGGTCGGCGATGAGCAGTTCTTC
CDR3: CAISDATSGVGDEQFF

V: TRBV4-1
J: TRBJ1-5
D: TRBD1
size: -
DNA: TGCGCCAGCAGCCAAGAAGGAACACAGGGGTCGCCCCAGCATTTT
CDR3: CASSQEGTQGSPQHF

V: TRBV4-2
J: TRBJ2-1
D: -
size: -
DNA: TGTGCCAGCAGCCAGGTCGCCGGGGGTTTCTACAATGAGCAGTTCTTC
CDR3: CASSQVAGGFYNEQFF

V: TRBV12-3/TRBV12-4
J: TRBJ2-3
D: -
size: -
DNA: TGTGCCAGCAAGGTACTAGCTGCGGATACGCAGTATTTT
CDR3: CASKVLAADTQYF

V: TRBV3-1/TRBV3-2
J: TRBJ1-1
D: -
size: once
DNA: TGTGCCAGCAGCCCCCAAGGGGTAGCCGCTTTCTTT
CDR3: CASSPQGVAAFF

V: TRBV4-1
J: TRBJ1-2
D: TRBD1
size: -
DNA: TGCGCCAGCAGCCAAGACCGGGACAGGGCCTATGGCTACACCTTC
CDR3: CASSQDRDRAYGYTF

V: TRBV29-1
J: TRBJ1-2
D: -
size: -
DNA: TGCAGCGTTGAAGGCGATAGGTGGGCTGGGGGCTACACCTTC
CDR3: CSVEGDRWAGGYTF

V: TRBV7-9
J: TRBJ2-7
D: -
size: -
DNA: TGTGCCAGCAGCTTGCGGGCCCTCTACGAGCAGTACTTC
CDR3: CASSLRALYEQYF

V: TRBV9
J: TRBJ2-2
D: -
size: -
DNA: TGTGCCAGCAGCGTAGCCAGTCCCGGGGAGCTGTTTTTT
CDR3: CASSVASPGELFF

V: TRBV7-2
J: TRBJ1-2
D: TRBD1
size: -
DNA: TGTGCCAGCAGCCCGGAACAGGGGACCGGGCCTTTTGGCGGCTACACCTTC
CDR3: CASSPEQGTGPFGGYTF

V: TRBV18
J: TRBJ2-1
D: -
size: -
DNA: TGTGCCAGCTCACCACCGTCAAAGGCGAGGTCAGATGAGCAGTTCTTC
CDR3: CASSPPSKARSDEQFF

V: TRBV6-1
J: TRBJ2-1
D: TRBD1
size: -
DNA: TGTGCCAGCAGTGGGGCTGGACAGGGTTTAAGGTTAGGCTCCTACAATGAGCAGTTCTTC
CDR3: CASSGAGQGLRLGSYNEQFF

V: TRBV10-3
J: TRBJ2-5
D: TRBD1
size: -
DNA: TGTGCCACACTAGACAGGGGACAAGAGACCCAGTACTTC
CDR3: CATLDRGQETQYF